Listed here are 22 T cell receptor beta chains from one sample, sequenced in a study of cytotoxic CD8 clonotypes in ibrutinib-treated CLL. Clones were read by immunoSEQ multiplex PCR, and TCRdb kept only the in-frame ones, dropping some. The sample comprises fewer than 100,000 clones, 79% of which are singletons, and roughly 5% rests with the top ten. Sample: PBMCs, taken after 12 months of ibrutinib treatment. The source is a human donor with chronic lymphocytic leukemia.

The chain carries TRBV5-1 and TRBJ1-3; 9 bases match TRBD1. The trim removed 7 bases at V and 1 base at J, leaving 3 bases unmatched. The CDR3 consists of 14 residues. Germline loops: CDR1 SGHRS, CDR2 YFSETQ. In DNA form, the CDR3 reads TGCGCCAGCTCACAGGGGGCTTCTGGAAACACCATATATTTT. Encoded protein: CASSQGASGNTIYF.

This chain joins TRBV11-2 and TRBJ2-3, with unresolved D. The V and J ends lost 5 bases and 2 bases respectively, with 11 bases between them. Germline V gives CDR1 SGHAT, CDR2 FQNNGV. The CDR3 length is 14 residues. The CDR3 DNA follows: TGTGCCAGCAGCAGAGGTAGGGACACAGATACGCAGTATTTT. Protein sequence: CASSRGRDTDTQYF.

CDR3 sequence reads: CASSPRDRGPYEQYF. Here the CDR3 DNA reads TGTGCCAGCTCACCACGGGACAGGGGCCCCTACGAGCAGTACTTC. The chain carries TRBV18 and TRBJ2-7; 10 bases line up with TRBD1. CDR3 length: 15 amino acids. Germline V gene data show CDR1 as KGHSH and CDR2 as LQKENI. V lost 1 base to trimming and J lost 2 bases; unmatched junction nucleotides: 2.

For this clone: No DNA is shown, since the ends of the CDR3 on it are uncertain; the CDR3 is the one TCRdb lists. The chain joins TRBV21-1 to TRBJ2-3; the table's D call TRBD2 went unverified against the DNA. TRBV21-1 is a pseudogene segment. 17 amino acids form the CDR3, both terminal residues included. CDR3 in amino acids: CASSKAVVAEGTDTQYF.

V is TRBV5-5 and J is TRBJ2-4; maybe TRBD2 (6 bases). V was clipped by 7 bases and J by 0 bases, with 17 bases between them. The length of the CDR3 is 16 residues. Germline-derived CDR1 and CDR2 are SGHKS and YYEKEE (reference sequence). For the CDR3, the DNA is TGTGCCAGCGGACTTGGGCGGGGCTTAGCCAAAAACATTCAGTACTTC. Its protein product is CASGLGRGLAKNIQYF.

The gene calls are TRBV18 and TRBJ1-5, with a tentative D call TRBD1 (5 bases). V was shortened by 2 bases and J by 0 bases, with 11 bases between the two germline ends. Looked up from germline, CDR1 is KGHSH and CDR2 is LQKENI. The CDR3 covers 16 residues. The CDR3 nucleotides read TGTGCCAGCTCACCAACCGGGACGGATAGCAATCAGCCCCAGCATTTT. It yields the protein CASSPTGTDSNQPQHF. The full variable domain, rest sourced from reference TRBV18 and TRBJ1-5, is NAGVMQNPRHLVRRRGQEARLRCSPMKGHSHVYWYRQLPEEGLKFMVYLQKENIIDESGMPKERFSAEFPKEGPSILRIQQVVRGDSAAYFCASSPTGTDSNQPQHFGDGTRLSIL.

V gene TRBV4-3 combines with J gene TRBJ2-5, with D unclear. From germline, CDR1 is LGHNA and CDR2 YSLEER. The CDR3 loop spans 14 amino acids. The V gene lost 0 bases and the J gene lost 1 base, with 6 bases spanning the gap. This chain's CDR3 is CASSQEGSQETQYF. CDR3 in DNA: TGCGCCAGCAGCCAAGAGGGCAGCCAAGAGACCCAGTACTTC.

CDR3 sequence: CASSLGLNYEQYF. The CDR3 coding sequence is TGTGCCAGCAGCTTGGGGCTGAATTACGAGCAGTACTTC. The chain is built from TRBV7-9 and TRBJ2-7; possible D gene TRBD1, 5 bases. Germline loops: CDR1 SEHNR, CDR2 FQNEAQ (reference sequence). This CDR3 contains 13 residues. Between the trimmed V and J ends, which lost 3 bases and 4 bases, there was a span of 10 bases.

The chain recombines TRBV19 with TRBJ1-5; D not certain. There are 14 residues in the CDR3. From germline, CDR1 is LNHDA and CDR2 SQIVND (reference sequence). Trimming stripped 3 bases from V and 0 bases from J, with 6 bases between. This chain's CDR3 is CASSIWDSNQPQHF. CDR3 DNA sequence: TGTGCCAGTAGTATCTGGGATAGCAATCAGCCCCAGCATTTT. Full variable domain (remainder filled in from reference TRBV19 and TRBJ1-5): DGGITQSPKYLFRKEGQNVTLSCEQNLNHDAMYWYRQDPGQGLRLIYYSQIVNDFQKGDIAEGYSVSREKKESFPLTVTSAQKNPTAFYLCASSIWDSNQPQHFGDGTRLSIL.

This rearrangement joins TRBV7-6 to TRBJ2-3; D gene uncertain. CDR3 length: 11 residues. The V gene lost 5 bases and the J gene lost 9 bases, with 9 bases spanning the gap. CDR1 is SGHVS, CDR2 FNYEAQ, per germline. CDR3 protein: CASSDRLTQYF. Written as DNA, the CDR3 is TGTGCCAGCAGCGACCGCTTAACGCAGTATTTT.

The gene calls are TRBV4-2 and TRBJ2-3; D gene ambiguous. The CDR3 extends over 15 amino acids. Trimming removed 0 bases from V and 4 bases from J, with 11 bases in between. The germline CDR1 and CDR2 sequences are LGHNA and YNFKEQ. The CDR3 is CASSQDRGPADTQYF. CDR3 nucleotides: TGTGCCAGCAGCCAAGACCGAGGCCCCGCAGATACGCAGTATTTT.

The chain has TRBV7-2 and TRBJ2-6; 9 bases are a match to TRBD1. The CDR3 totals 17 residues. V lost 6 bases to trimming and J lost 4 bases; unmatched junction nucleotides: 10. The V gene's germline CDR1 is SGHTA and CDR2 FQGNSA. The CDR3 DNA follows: TGTGCCAGCAGTTTTACCGGGACAGGGCACGGGGCCAACGTCCTGACTTTC. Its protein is CASSFTGTGHGANVLTF.

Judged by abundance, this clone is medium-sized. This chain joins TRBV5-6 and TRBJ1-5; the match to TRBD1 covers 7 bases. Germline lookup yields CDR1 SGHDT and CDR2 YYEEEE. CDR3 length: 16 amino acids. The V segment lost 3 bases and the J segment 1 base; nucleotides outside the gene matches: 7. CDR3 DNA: TGTGCCAGCAGCTCTTTGCAACAGGGGAGCAATCAGCCCCAGCATTTT. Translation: CASSSLQQGSNQPQHF.

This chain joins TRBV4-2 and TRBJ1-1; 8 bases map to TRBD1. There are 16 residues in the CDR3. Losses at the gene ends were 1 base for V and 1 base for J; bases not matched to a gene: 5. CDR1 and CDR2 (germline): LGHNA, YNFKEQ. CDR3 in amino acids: CASSQGAGTGNTEAFF. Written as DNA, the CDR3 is TGTGCCAGCAGCCAAGGGGCCGGGACAGGGAACACTGAAGCTTTCTTT.

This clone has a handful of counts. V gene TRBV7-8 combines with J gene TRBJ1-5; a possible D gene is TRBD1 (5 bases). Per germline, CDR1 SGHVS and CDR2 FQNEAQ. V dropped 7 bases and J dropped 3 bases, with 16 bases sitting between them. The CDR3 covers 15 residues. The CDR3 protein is CASTPTGRDNQPQHF. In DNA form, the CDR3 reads TGTGCCAGCACCCCCACGGGCAGGGACAATCAGCCCCAGCATTTT.

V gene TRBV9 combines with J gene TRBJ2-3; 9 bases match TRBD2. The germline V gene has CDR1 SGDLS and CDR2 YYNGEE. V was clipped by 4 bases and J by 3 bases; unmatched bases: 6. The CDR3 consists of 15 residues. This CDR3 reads CASSPIAGVTDTQYF. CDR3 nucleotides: TGTGCCAGCAGCCCGATAGCGGGAGTGACAGATACGCAGTATTTT. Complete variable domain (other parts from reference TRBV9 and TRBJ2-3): DSGVTQTPKHLITATGQRVTLRCSPRSGDLSVYWYQQSLDQGLQFLIQYYNGEERAKGNILERFSAQQFPDLHSELNLSSLELGDSALYFCASSPIAGVTDTQYFGPGTRLTVL.

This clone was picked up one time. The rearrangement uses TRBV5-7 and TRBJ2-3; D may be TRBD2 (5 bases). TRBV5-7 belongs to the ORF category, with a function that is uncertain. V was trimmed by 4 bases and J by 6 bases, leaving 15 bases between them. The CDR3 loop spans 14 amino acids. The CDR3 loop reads CASSVGKFGDTQYF. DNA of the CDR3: TGTGCCAGCAGCGTCGGGAAGTTTGGCGATACGCAGTATTTT.

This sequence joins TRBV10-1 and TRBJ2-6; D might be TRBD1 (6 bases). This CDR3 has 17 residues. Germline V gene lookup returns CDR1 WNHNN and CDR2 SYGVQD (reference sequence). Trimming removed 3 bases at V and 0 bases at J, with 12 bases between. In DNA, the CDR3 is TGCGCCAGCAGTGATGGGCCGGGACACTCTGGGGCCAACGTCCTGACTTTC. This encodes CASSDGPGHSGANVLTF.

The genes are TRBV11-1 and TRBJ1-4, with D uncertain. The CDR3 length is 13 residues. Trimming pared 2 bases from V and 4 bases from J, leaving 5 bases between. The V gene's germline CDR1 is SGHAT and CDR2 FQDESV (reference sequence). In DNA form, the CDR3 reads TGTGCCAGCAGCTTACTGGATAATGAAAAACTGTTTTTT. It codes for CASSLLDNEKLFF.

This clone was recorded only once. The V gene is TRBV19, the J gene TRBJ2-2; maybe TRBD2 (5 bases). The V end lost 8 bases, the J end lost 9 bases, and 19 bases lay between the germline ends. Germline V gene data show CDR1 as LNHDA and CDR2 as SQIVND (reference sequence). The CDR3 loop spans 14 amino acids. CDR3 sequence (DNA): TGTGCCAGTGGGCCTCGGGATGGTGTTCGGGAGCTGTTTTTT. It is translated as CASGPRDGVRELFF.

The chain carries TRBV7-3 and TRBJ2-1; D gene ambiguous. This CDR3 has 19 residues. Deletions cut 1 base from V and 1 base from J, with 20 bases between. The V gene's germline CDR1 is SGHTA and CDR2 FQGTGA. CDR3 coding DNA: TGTGCCAGCAGCTTAATGGCGGATAGGGCGGTTTCGTCCTACAATGAGCAGTTCTTC. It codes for CASSLMADRAVSSYNEQFF.

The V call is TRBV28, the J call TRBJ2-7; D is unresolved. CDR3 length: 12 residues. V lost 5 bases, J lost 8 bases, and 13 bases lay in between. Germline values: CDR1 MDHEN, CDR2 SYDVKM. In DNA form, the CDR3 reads TGTGCCAGCAGTCCCAGAGACGCCCAGCAGTACTTC. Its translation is CASSPRDAQQYF.